What follows are 14 T cell receptor beta chains derived from one specimen sequenced in a study of T cell repertoires in cytomegalovirus infection. TCRdb re-analysed the reads in MiXCR, keeping a single row per CDR3 protein. The table includes some 680,000 distinct CDR3 sequences, 35% to 40% detected once. The source material was PBMCs. The source is a human donor in good health (CMV status not recorded). Some clones in this sample may be carry-over from other donors' samples.

This clonotype was picked up a small number of times. CDR3 sequence (DNA): TGTGCCAGCAGTTATTCCACTACCAATGAAAAACTGTTTTTT. This sequence encodes CASSYSTTNEKLFF. This sequence joins TRBV28 and TRBJ1-4; D uncertain. V was shortened by 4 bases and J by 5 bases, with 11 bases between the two germline ends. The CDR3 runs to 14 residues. Germline assignment: CDR1 MDHEN and CDR2 SYDVKM.

The chain couples TRBV20-1 to TRBJ2-6; D not resolved. The germline V gene encodes CDR1 DFQATT and CDR2 SNEGSKA (reference sequence). Deletions cut 2 bases from V and 2 bases from J, with 4 bases between. This CDR3 contains 13 residues. CDR3 DNA sequence: TGCAGTGCTAGAAGTACTGGGGCCAACGTCCTGACTTTC. Amino acids: CSARSTGANVLTF.

This clonotype has a count of ten or more. The V and J genes are TRBV12-3 or TRBV12-4 and TRBJ1-5; 7 bases line up with TRBD1. J lost 3 bases, V lost 5 bases, and 10 bases had no gene match. The CDR3 totals 16 residues. This CDR3 is CASSPDRAGYNQPQHF. The DNA of the CDR3 is TGTGCCAGCAGTCCCGACAGGGCTGGTTACAATCAGCCCCAGCATTTT.

The chain is built from TRBV7-8 and TRBJ1-5, with D maybe TRBD1 (5 bases). CDR1 is SGHVS and CDR2 is FQNEAQ in the germline V gene. The CDR3 runs to 18 residues. Trimming left V 3 bases short and J 0 bases short, with 18 bases between. This CDR3 reads CASSLLDRGFYSNQPQHF. CDR3 bases: TGTGCCAGCAGCTTGCTAGATAGGGGCTTTTATAGCAATCAGCCCCAGCATTTT.

The chain carries TRBV28 and TRBJ1-1; TRBD1 agrees at 7 bases. This CDR3 is 13 amino acids long. The germline V gene has CDR1 MDHEN and CDR2 SYDVKM. J lost 4 bases, V lost 6 bases, and 5 bases had no gene match. CDR3 sequence: CASRPTGSTEAFF. The CDR3 DNA is TGTGCCAGCAGACCGACAGGGAGCACTGAAGCTTTCTTT.

Written as DNA, the CDR3 is TGTGCCAGTAGTGTCTCAACTAGCACAGATACGCAGTATTTT. Translation gives CASSVSTSTDTQYF. The genes are TRBV19 and TRBJ2-3; D is unclear. Trimming stripped 5 bases from V and 0 bases from J, with 9 bases between. Germline loops: CDR1 LNHDA, CDR2 SQIVND (reference sequence). The CDR3 contains 14 residues.

This chain links TRBV28 with TRBJ1-5; D remains unclear. Germline loops: CDR1 MDHEN, CDR2 SYDVKM. The CDR3 is 14 residues long. Trimming took 2 bases from V and 6 from J, leaving 11 bases between them. CDR3 in amino acids: CASSLMGTIQPQHF. For the CDR3, the DNA is TGTGCCAGCAGTTTAATGGGAACGATTCAGCCCCAGCATTTT.

V gene TRBV27 combines with J gene TRBJ2-3; no clear D. Germline V gene lookup returns CDR1 MNHEY and CDR2 SMNVEV (reference sequence). V lost 2 bases to trimming and J lost 4 bases, with 10 bases between them. The CDR3 length is 14 residues. CDR3 in amino acids: CASSLNYRADTQYF. CDR3 nucleotide sequence: TGTGCCAGCAGTTTAAACTACCGGGCAGATACGCAGTATTTT.

This clonotype was detected only a few times. This rearrangement joins TRBV30 to TRBJ1-6; D is unclear. The germline gives CDR1 GTSNPN, CDR2 SVGIG (reference sequence). The V end lost 3 bases, the J end lost 11 bases, and 5 bases lay between the germline ends. This CDR3 comprises 10 residues. CDR3 residues: CAWSAPPLHF. CDR3 bases: TGTGCCTGGAGCGCCCCACCCCTCCACTTT. Full variable domain (remainder filled in from reference TRBV30 and TRBJ1-6): SQTIHQWPATLVQPVGSPLSLECTVEGTSNPNLYWYRQAAGRGLQLLFYSVGIGQISSEVPQNLSASRPQDRQFILSSKKLLLSDSGFYLCAWSAPPLHFGNGTRLTVT.

The chain employs TRBV5-6 and TRBJ2-7; D unresolved. Between the trimmed V and J ends, which lost 3 bases and 6 bases, there was a span of 16 bases. This CDR3 region has 14 residues. Germline V CDR1 and CDR2: SGHDT, YYEEEE. Here the CDR3 reads CASSCGTPSCEQYF. DNA for the CDR3: TGTGCCAGCAGCTGCGGAACGCCAAGCTGCGAGCAGTACTTC.

CDR3 bases: TGTGCCAGCAGCTGGGGGACAGGGGGATATACTGAAGCTTTCTTT. Protein: CASSWGTGGYTEAFF. The chain links TRBV11-2 to TRBJ1-1; TRBD1 matches at 11 bases. The CDR3 extends over 15 amino acids. V lost 4 bases and J lost 5; bases outside the gene matches: 6. Germline-derived CDR1 and CDR2 are SGHAT and FQNNGV.

The V and J genes are TRBV10-3 and TRBJ2-7; TRBD1 is a possible D gene (6 bases). The CDR3 sequence is 15 residues long. Per germline, CDR1 ENHRY and CDR2 SYGVKD. The CDR3 is CATRVVGGDLYEQYF. The DNA of the CDR3 is TGTGCTACTCGGGTGGTTGGGGGCGATCTCTACGAGCAGTACTTC.

The rearrangement uses TRBV12-3 or TRBV12-4 and TRBJ2-1; 10 bases fit TRBD2. The CDR3 extends over 16 amino acids. With 3 bases clipped from V and 4 bases from J, the junction kept 6 bases outside the gene matches. CDR3 nucleotides: TGTGCCAGCAGTTTCAAAGGACTAGCGGTTTACAATGAGCAGTTCTTC. Its protein product is CASSFKGLAVYNEQFF.

Of note for this clonotype: This CDR3 is missing its conserved last phenylalanine or tryptophan, likely due to a read error. V and J are TRBV7-2 and TRBJ2-1, with D unresolved. Germline lookup yields CDR1 SGHTA and CDR2 FQGNSA. The ends were cut back, 1 base at V and 1 base at J, with 14 bases in the middle. The CDR3 has 17 residues. The CDR3 protein is CASSLVGFAVSYNEQFL. In DNA form, the CDR3 reads TGTGCCAGCAGCTTAGTTGGTTTCGCAGTGTCCTACAATGAGCAGTTCTTA.